A selection of T cell receptor beta chains follows, all from one sample in a study of T cell repertoires in cytomegalovirus infection. No antigen is known for these receptors. A single record per CDR3 protein comes from TCRdb applying MiXCR to the reads. The sample yields about 480,000 distinct CDR3 sequences, roughly a third seen once. Sequencing used cultured PBMCs, obtained from culture after CMV antigen stimulation. These receptors came from a human donor in good health (CMV status not recorded). Some clones in this sample may be carry-over from other donors' samples. Both conserved end residues are part of each CDR3. D genes are given only for firm matches. A clone size is listed for some rows: how often the clone was seen (once, few, many), or a class if it is expanded.

>.|.|TRBV7-2|TRBJ2-2
CASSLGTMAGELFF
TGTGCCAGCAGCCTTGGGACCATGGCCGGGGAGCTGTTTTTT
>few|.|TRBV14|TRBJ2-7
CASSQGLNSYEQYF
TGTGCCAGCAGCCAAGGTCTCAACTCCTACGAGCAGTACTTC
>.|TRBD1|TRBV7-6|TRBJ1-4
CASSHHRDRLGEKLFF
TGTGCCAGCAGCCATCACAGGGACAGGCTAGGAGAAAAACTGTTTTTT
>.|.|TRBV20-1|TRBJ2-1
CSGGGGGGDEQFF
TGCAGTGGCGGCGGAGGGGGTGGGGATGAGCAGTTCTTC
>once|.|TRBV28|TRBJ2-5
CASSPGTVPISQYF
TGTGCCAGCAGCCCAGGGACGGTACCAATTTCCCAGTACTTC
>.|.|TRBV10-3|TRBJ2-1
CAISEGGIRIYNEQFF
TGTGCCATCAGTGAGGGAGGAATCCGAATCTACAATGAGCAGTTCTTC
>few|.|TRBV7-2|TRBJ2-5
CASSSAPGRRGILETQYF
TGTGCCAGCAGTTCGGCCCCCGGACGGAGGGGAATTTTAGAGACCCAGTACTTC
>.|TRBD2|TRBV5-6|TRBJ2-3
CASSLGLAGYTDTQYF
TGTGCCAGCAGCTTGGGACTAGCGGGGTACACAGATACGCAGTATTTT
>few|.|TRBV20-1|TRBJ2-5
CSARPSVETQYF
TGCAGTGCTAGACCATCGGTGGAGACCCAGTACTTC
>.|.|TRBV15|TRBJ2-5
CATSKRDSVQETQYF
TGTGCCACCAGCAAGCGGGACAGTGTACAAGAGACCCAGTACTTC
>.|TRBD1|TRBV18|TRBJ2-5
CASSPRQGAETQYF
TGTGCCAGCTCACCACGACAGGGGGCGGAGACCCAGTACTTC
>.|TRBD1|TRBV5-5|TRBJ1-1
CASSQPGQGQNTEAFF
TGTGCCAGCAGCCAACCGGGACAGGGCCAGAACACTGAAGCTTTCTTT
>.|.|TRBV7-8|TRBJ2-1
CASSFKGGYRRDEQFF
TGTGCCAGCAGCTTCAAAGGGGGCTACCGGAGGGATGAGCAGTTCTTC
>.|TRBD1|TRBV7-2|TRBJ2-1
CASSLVRTGIYNEQFF
TGTGCCAGCAGCTTAGTCCGGACAGGGATCTACAATGAGCAGTTCTTC
>few|.|TRBV7-6|TRBJ2-7
CASSPALVVNTPYEQYF
TGTGCCAGCAGCCCCGCTCTTGTAGTCAACACCCCCTACGAGCAGTACTTC
>.|TRBD1|TRBV7-2|TRBJ2-4
CASSARGQGLAKNIQYF
TGTGCCAGCAGCGCAAGGGGACAGGGATTAGCCAAAAACATTCAGTACTTC
>few|.|TRBV12-5|TRBJ2-7
CASAGTLSYEQYF
TGTGCTAGTGCCGGGACATTATCCTACGAGCAGTACTTC
>few|.|TRBV19|TRBJ2-1
CASSSPGGAGYNEQFF
TGTGCCAGTAGTAGCCCTGGCGGAGCCGGTTACAATGAGCAGTTCTTC
>few|TRBD2|TRBV6-1|TRBJ2-5
CASSEAGGSGGFGQETQYF
TGTGCCAGCAGTGAAGCAGGGGGAAGCGGGGGCTTTGGTCAAGAGACCCAGTACTTC
>.|.|TRBV7-1|TRBJ1-4
CASSPGSHEKLFF
TGTGCCAGCAGCCCCGGGTCCCATGAAAAACTGTTTTTT
>many|TRBD2|TRBV7-9|TRBJ2-5
CAGSGIQETQYF
TGTGCCGGAAGCGGGATCCAAGAGACCCAGTACTTC
>few|.|TRBV13|TRBJ2-2
CASSRGRPNTGELFF
TGTGCCAGCAGCCGCGGTAGGCCTAACACCGGGGAGCTGTTTTTT
>once|TRBD2|TRBV11-2|TRBJ2-5
CASSFRTSGRRETQYF
TGTGCCAGCAGCTTCCGGACTAGCGGGAGGAGGGAGACCCAGTACTTC
>few|TRBD2|TRBV27|TRBJ2-1
CASTLTSGRGFEQFF
TGTGCCAGCACCCTGACTAGCGGGAGGGGATTTGAGCAGTTCTTC